This T cell receptor beta chain was sequenced for a study of blood T cell repertoires in COVID-19. V lost 2 bases, J lost 8 bases, and 18 bases lay in between. Germline-derived CDR1 and CDR2 are LNHDA and SQIVND (reference sequence). CDR3 length: 15 amino acids. Original handling: Nucleated cell number was recorded as an estimate derived from reference gene primer amplification. This table comes from immunoSEQ multiplex PCR, and its TCRdb copy is limited to in-frame clones, with some not included. The V and J calls and clone size come from that table; D and trimming were worked out from the DNA. The sample lists about 440,000 clones, about nine tenths occurring once.

The sequencing sample was made of PBMCs or T cells enriched from blood (not recorded which). This receptor was taken from a man between 18 and 35 years old who had recovered from COVID-19. The V gene is TRBV19, the J gene TRBJ1-2; tentatively, D is TRBD1 (5 bases). CDR3 loop: CASSISGASARGYTF. CDR3 sequence (DNA): TGTGCCAGTAGTATAAGTGGGGCGTCGGCACGGGGCTACACCTTC.